These T cell receptor beta chains were read from a single sample in a study of ipilimumab plus nivolumab after autologous stem cell transplantation. Measured with immunoSEQ multiplex PCR; TCRdb has only the in-frame clones, and not every one. The table lists more than 12,000 clones, roughly 79% of them singletons. Sample: PBMCs, taken in a trial of ipilimumab plus nivolumab as post-transplant consolidation. The receptors originated from a male donor with primary mediastinal lymphoma. Each CDR3 is given without its conserved first and last residue. The order of the fields is V gene, J gene, D gene, CDR3 protein. A D gene is named only where the DNA matches it firmly.

>TRBV5-4|TRBJ2-2|TRBD1
ASSFSGTGITGELF
>TRBV29-1|TRBJ2-3|TRBD2
SVEDRETSNTDTQY
>TRBV2|TRBJ2-2|-
ASSESLRNTGELF
>TRBV7-2|TRBJ1-1|-
ASSPLSTPGSTEAF
>TRBV6-5|TRBJ1-2|-
ASSFGGGYGYT
>TRBV30|TRBJ1-2|-
AQPGQYYGYT
>TRBV19|TRBJ1-5|-
ASRFEPDSNQPQH
>TRBV2|TRBJ2-7|TRBD2
ASSFLRAGGKLGEQY
>TRBV5-1|TRBJ2-3|TRBD2
ASQPGLAGVAPTDTQY
>TRBV5-6|TRBJ1-2|TRBD1
ASSLEMTGGVGSNYGYT
>TRBV6-4|TRBJ2-2|-
ASSEGAGAAGELF
>TRBV7-8|TRBJ2-5|TRBD1
ASSPRQGVQETQY
>TRBV2|TRBJ2-5|TRBD1
ASRGTARETQY
>TRBV6-5|TRBJ1-1|-
ASRRGAEAF